Detailed here is one T cell receptor beta chain. Which antigen it targets is not known. Per-base qualities were not stored, and no clone one base away is much larger. This sample is part of a study of response to subunit inactivated influenza vaccine (dated by TCRdb to the late 2010s). In the study overall: Deep quantitative T cell receptor repertoire profiling was used in the study to track responses to a trivalent subunit inactivated influenza vaccine.

Beyond this particular receptor, the publication reports: The authors suggested that each seasonal influenza vaccination may recruit only a limited number of new T cells.

V is pruned by 4 bases and J by 7 bases, leaving 10 bases of the junction without a gene match. According to the germline V gene, CDR1 reads SGHAT and CDR2 reads FQNNGV. Inclusive of the bounding cysteine and phenylalanine, the CDR3 is 15 residues long. Of all the DNA, just the CDR3 is kept, 45 bases in frame from base 1. The library was obtained by RT-PCR. For sequencing, an Illumina HiSeq 2500 was employed. The public reads were reanalyzed by TCRdb: fastp trimming at Q25, MiXCR alignment, in-frame beta chains only. When rows share a CDR3 protein, they turn into one entry using the most common DNA and genes. The sample table holds 630,000 or so distinct CDR3 sequences, of which around 16% were seen once. In total, the top ten clones hold approximately 10% of the sample.

This TCR was sampled from a man aged 50 to 60 who received an inactivated influenza vaccine. Donor details come from another sample of the same person, matched by shared clones. The sample was PBMCs from blood, taken less than 13 days after vaccination. The chain is assembled from TRBV11-2 and TRBJ2-1; 7 junctional bases match TRBD2. The CDR3 sequence is CASSSGLHPPNEQFF. The nucleotide sequence reads as follows: TGTGCCAGCAGCTCGGGACTACACCCTCCAAATGAGCAGTTCTTC.